One and the same sample provided the 32 T cell receptor beta chains below, sequenced in a study of blood T cell repertoires in COVID-19. Assay: immunoSEQ multiplex PCR; the TCRdb copy retains only in-frame clones and omits some. The data show approximately 220,000 clones, 80% to 90% seen once. The sequenced material came from peripheral blood. These receptors were obtained from a man aged 50 to 60 with acute or convalescent COVID-19.

The CDR3 region has the DNA TGTGCCAGCAGCTTAATAGTTAGGGAGAAGAATGGCTACACCTTC. Protein product: CASSLIVREKNGYTF. The chain joins TRBV7-2 to TRBJ1-2; D unresolved. In germline, CDR1 is SGHTA, CDR2 FQGNSA. V gave up 2 bases and J gave up 6 bases, with 16 bases separating them. The CDR3 has 15 residues.

V is TRBV10-3 and J is TRBJ1-2; 9 bases line up with TRBD1. Germline CDR1 ENHRY, CDR2 SYGVKD. V lost 3 bases to trimming and J lost 4 bases; unmatched junction nucleotides: 9. This CDR3 comprises 16 residues. The CDR3 spells CAISDPGQGNTYGYTF. The CDR3 nucleotides read TGTGCCATCAGTGACCCGGGACAGGGAAACACCTATGGCTACACCTTC.

The V and J genes are TRBV28 and TRBJ1-2; 10 bases align to TRBD1. Germline V gene data show CDR1 as MDHEN and CDR2 as SYDVKM. The V gene end was trimmed by 4 bases and the J gene end by 0 bases; junction bases not matched to a gene: 8. The CDR3 runs 17 residues. This chain's CDR3 is CASSSWTGGLSNYGYTF. The CDR3 DNA reads TGTGCCAGCAGTTCCTGGACAGGGGGGTTATCTAACTATGGCTACACCTTC.

The rearrangement joins TRBV18 to TRBJ1-5, with D possibly being TRBD1 (5 bases). V was clipped by 2 bases and J by 5 bases, with 10 bases between them. CDR3 size: 14 residues. CDR1 is KGHSH and CDR2 is LQKENI in the germline V gene. CDR3 DNA: TGTGCCAGCTCACCAATGGGGGGGGATCAGCCCCAGCATTTT. Translated: CASSPMGGDQPQHF.

The J gene is TRBJ2-2, the V gene TRBV20-1; D is unclear. The CDR3 is 12 residues long. Germline V CDR1 and CDR2: DFQATT, SNEGSKA (reference sequence). V gave up 3 bases and J gave up 8 bases, with 10 bases separating them. The CDR3 here is CSASRRSGELFF. DNA for the CDR3: TGCAGTGCTAGTCGGCGGTCTGGGGAGCTGTTTTTT.

V gene TRBV19 combines with J gene TRBJ1-2; TRBD1 matches at 9 bases. The CDR3 consists of 16 residues. V was pared by 2 bases and J by 4 bases, with 8 bases of the junction left unmatched. Germline V gives CDR1 LNHDA, CDR2 SQIVND (reference sequence). CDR3 amino acids: CASSISGTGIAYGYTF. In DNA form, the CDR3 reads TGTGCCAGTAGTATATCCGGGACAGGGATAGCCTATGGCTACACCTTC. Supplemented by reference TRBV19 and TRBJ1-2, the full variable domain reads DGGITQSPKYLFRKEGQNVTLSCEQNLNHDAMYWYRQDPGQGLRLIYYSQIVNDFQKGDIAEGYSVSREKKESFPLTVTSAQKNPTAFYLCASSISGTGIAYGYTFGSGTRLTVV.

The J gene is TRBJ1-4, the V gene TRBV14, with TRBD1 matching over 7 bases. Germline CDR1 reads SGHDN; CDR2 reads FVKESK. The trim removed 6 bases at V and 3 bases at J, leaving 4 bases unmatched. CDR3 length equals 14 residues. The CDR3 loop reads CASSRQGANEKLFF. In DNA, the CDR3 is TGTGCCAGCAGTCGACAGGGAGCTAATGAAAAACTGTTTTTT.

A single count supports this clone. The J gene is TRBJ1-1, the V gene TRBV6-1; TRBD1 matches at 8 bases. This CDR3 comprises 11 residues. V lost 3 bases, J lost 11 bases, and 2 bases stayed unmatched. Germline assignment: CDR1 MNHNS and CDR2 SASEGT. This chain's CDR3 is CASSDRGLAFF. The DNA for the CDR3 is TGTGCCAGCAGTGACAGGGGGCTGGCTTTCTTT.

The chain carries TRBV7-9 and TRBJ2-5; TRBD1 aligns across 7 bases. The CDR3 covers 14 residues. The trim removed 5 bases at V and 4 bases at J, leaving 7 bases unmatched. CDR1 is SEHNR, CDR2 FQNEAQ, per germline (reference sequence). CDR3 DNA sequence: TGTGCCAGCAGCCTCGGGACAGCCGGAGAGACCCAGTACTTC. It is translated as CASSLGTAGETQYF.

The chain recombines TRBV19 with TRBJ1-3; 10 bases align to TRBD1. Germline CDR1 and CDR2: LNHDA and SQIVND (reference sequence). V shed 3 bases and J 2 bases; nucleotides not matched to a gene: 7. The CDR3 is made up of 17 amino acids. CDR3 amino acids: CASSIGTGTGAGNTIYF. The CDR3 DNA reads as TGTGCCAGTAGTATCGGAACCGGGACAGGGGCTGGAAACACCATATATTTT.

The chain is built from TRBV6-6 and TRBJ2-7, with 8 bases matching TRBD1. The ends lost 6 bases at V and 2 bases at J; junction bases unmatched: 9. The CDR3 has 15 residues. Germline lookup yields CDR1 MNHNY and CDR2 SVGAGI (reference sequence). CDR3 DNA: TGTGCCAGCAGGCCGGGGACAGGATCTACCTACGAGCAGTACTTC. Translated, it gives CASRPGTGSTYEQYF.

V is TRBV5-1 and J is TRBJ2-7; maybe TRBD1 (5 bases). Germline-derived CDR1 and CDR2 are SGHRS and YFSETQ. The CDR3 is 15 residues long. The V end lost 0 bases, the J end lost 4 bases, and 14 bases lay between the germline ends. The CDR3 region has the DNA TGCGCCAGCAGCTTGGGCAGGGATGAAAAGTACGAGCAGTACTTC. The encoded protein is CASSLGRDEKYEQYF.

This clone was seen a handful of times. This sequence joins TRBV5-1 and TRBJ1-1, with D perhaps matching TRBD1 (6 bases). The CDR3 has 16 amino acids. Trimming took 0 bases from V and 6 from J, leaving 18 bases between them. Germline values: CDR1 SGHRS, CDR2 YFSETQ. The CDR3 loop is CASSLGTVAGVSEAFF. The CDR3 nucleotides read TGCGCCAGCAGCTTGGGGACAGTCGCCGGTGTGTCTGAAGCTTTCTTT.

V usage is TRBV6-5 and J usage is TRBJ1-1, with 8 bases fitting TRBD1. The CDR3 loop spans 13 amino acids. Germline CDR1 and CDR2: MNHEY and SVGAGI. With V trimmed by 7 bases and J by 3 bases, 4 bases remained unmatched. The CDR3 nucleotides read TGTGCCAGCACCCCGGACAGGGACACTGAAGCTTTCTTT. It yields the protein CASTPDRDTEAFF.

V is TRBV7-9 and J is TRBJ1-5; the match to TRBD1 covers 10 bases. CDR1 and CDR2 from the germline V gene are SEHNR and FQNEAQ (reference sequence). This CDR3 is 14 amino acids long. V gave up 6 bases and J gave up 4 bases; unmatched junction bases: 3. The DNA for the CDR3 is TGTGCCAGCAGGGGGACAGGGGCGAATCAGCCCCAGCATTTT. Protein product: CASRGTGANQPQHF.

This clone was detected once. The genes are TRBV7-8 and TRBJ2-7, with 9 bases identical to TRBD2. Germline V gives CDR1 SGHVS, CDR2 FQNEAQ. The CDR3 runs 15 residues. With V trimmed by 5 bases and J by 0 bases, 5 bases remained unmatched. CDR3 DNA sequence: TGTGCCAGCAGCCCAGCGGGGGGTAGCTCCTACGAGCAGTACTTC. Protein sequence: CASSPAGGSSYEQYF. Full variable domain (outside the CDR3, taken from reference TRBV7-8 and TRBJ2-7): GAGVSQSPRYKVAKRGQDVALRCDPISGHVSLFWYQQALGQGPEFLTYFQNEAQLDKSGLPSDRFFAERPEGSVSTLKIQRTQQEDSAVYLCASSPAGGSSYEQYFGPGTRLTVT.

The table lists this clone with a few counts. The J gene is TRBJ2-7, the V gene TRBV11-3; the D gene is possibly TRBD2 (5 bases). Looked up from germline, CDR1 is SGHNT and CDR2 is YENEEA. This CDR3 region has 15 residues. Trimming took off 2 bases at V and 0 bases at J, with 11 bases between the two ends. CDR3 residues: CASSLSTGSSYEQYF. Written as DNA, the CDR3 is TGTGCCAGCAGCTTAAGCACGGGGAGCTCCTACGAGCAGTACTTC.

The chain combines TRBV28 with TRBJ1-5; D perhaps matches TRBD1 (5 bases). Germline V lookup: CDR1 MDHEN, CDR2 SYDVKM. The V end lost 7 bases, the J end lost 5 bases, and 9 bases lay between the germline ends. This CDR3 region has 12 residues. CDR3 DNA sequence: TGTGCCAGCATAACAGGCTATCAGCCCCAGCATTTT. Translating gives CASITGYQPQHF.

In this sample, this clone turned up once. The chain uses TRBV19 and TRBJ1-2, with 7 bases lining up with TRBD1. This CDR3 contains 15 residues. Germline values: CDR1 LNHDA, CDR2 SQIVND (reference sequence). J lost 8 bases, V lost 6 bases, and 15 bases had no gene match. CDR3 in amino acids: CASRPTNRGRSGYTF. The CDR3 DNA is TGTGCCAGTAGACCTACAAACAGGGGACGGTCAGGCTACACCTTC.

This clone was seen a single time. The rearrangement joins TRBV4-1 to TRBJ2-5, with a weak D call TRBD2 (5 bases). Per germline, CDR1 MGHRA and CDR2 YSYEKL. Trimming removed 0 bases from V and 6 bases from J, with 11 bases in between. The CDR3 is made up of 14 amino acids. The CDR3 loop is CASSQDIVAQTQYF. The CDR3 DNA reads TGCGCCAGCAGCCAAGATATAGTAGCGCAGACCCAGTACTTC.

The genes are TRBV2 and TRBJ2-5; D might be TRBD1 (6 bases). The CDR3 runs 16 residues. Germline assignment: CDR1 SNHLY and CDR2 FYNNEI. The ends were cut back, 8 bases at V and 2 bases at J, with 21 bases in the middle. Here the CDR3 reads CASSNFVLQGQETQYF. The DNA of the CDR3 is TGTGCCAGCTCGAATTTCGTCCTTCAGGGGCAAGAGACCCAGTACTTC.

The chain carries TRBV18 and TRBJ1-5; 9 nucleotides agree with TRBD1. The CDR3 covers 16 residues. The trim removed 4 bases at V and 0 bases at J, leaving 4 bases unmatched. Germline V gives CDR1 KGHSH, CDR2 LQKENI. The CDR3 spells CASSLGTGNSNQPQHF. CDR3 DNA sequence: TGTGCCAGCTCACTAGGGACAGGGAATAGCAATCAGCCCCAGCATTTT.

V gene TRBV18 combines with J gene TRBJ1-1; 11 positions match TRBD1. The V and J ends lost 2 bases and 11 bases, in that order; junction bases with no gene match: 7. Germline V gives CDR1 KGHSH, CDR2 LQKENI. The CDR3 extends over 14 amino acids. The CDR3 spells CASSPRTGGRGAFF. The DNA of the CDR3 is TGTGCCAGCTCACCAAGGACAGGGGGCCGGGGGGCTTTCTTT.

The chain joins TRBV19 to TRBJ1-2; no clear D gene. Trimming took off 6 bases at V and 3 bases at J, with 14 bases between the two ends. Germline V gene sequence: CDR1 LNHDA, CDR2 SQIVND (reference sequence). The CDR3 covers 14 residues. This CDR3 reads CASRVVGGDYGYTF. CDR3 nucleotide sequence: TGTGCCAGTAGGGTTGTCGGTGGAGACTATGGCTACACCTTC.

Of note for this clone: One junction end disagrees with the germline gene, perhaps due to a read error. This chain joins TRBV12-3 or TRBV12-4 and TRBJ2-2; D not certain. The CDR3 contains 13 residues. The CDR3 spells CASSLDYTGELFF. CDR3 in DNA: TGTGCCAGCAGCTTAGACTACACCGGGGAGCTGTTTTTT.

The chain uses TRBV29-1 and TRBJ1-2; weak D call: TRBD1 (5 bases). The V end lost 3 bases, the J end lost 7 bases, and 6 bases lay between the germline ends. This CDR3 contains 10 residues. CDR1 and CDR2 from the germline V gene are SQVTM and ANQGSEA. The CDR3 reads CSVEGGGYTF. CDR3 nucleotides: TGCAGCGTTGAGGGGGGTGGCTACACCTTC.

The chain is built from TRBV7-8 and TRBJ1-1, with D possibly being TRBD1 (5 bases). V lost 5 bases and J 5 bases, leaving 18 bases between the germline ends. Germline V gene sequence: CDR1 SGHVS, CDR2 FQNEAQ. The CDR3 covers 15 residues. CDR3 loop: CASSPRDSPGTEAFF. DNA of the CDR3: TGTGCCAGCAGCCCCCGGGACTCGCCGGGGACTGAAGCTTTCTTT.

The chain carries TRBV6-5 and TRBJ1-1; 12 bases align to TRBD1. The trim removed 9 bases at V and 3 bases at J, leaving 2 bases unmatched. Germline V gene data show CDR1 as MNHEY and CDR2 as SVGAGI. The CDR3 is 13 amino acids. The CDR3 nucleotides are TGTGCCAGTGGGGACAGGGGGCACACTGAAGCTTTCTTT. Translating it yields CASGDRGHTEAFF.

The genes are TRBV7-8 and TRBJ2-2; 13 positions match TRBD2. The germline gives CDR1 SGHVS, CDR2 FQNEAQ. This CDR3 has 18 residues. Trimming removed 4 bases from V and 1 base from J; junction bases left unmatched: 6. CDR3 nucleotides: TGTGCCAGCAGCTATTGGACTAGCGGGGGCCTGAACACCGGGGAGCTGTTTTTT. Protein: CASSYWTSGGLNTGELFF.

With respect to this clone: A much larger clone lies one base from this, so it may be a read error. Other nucleotide sequences in the sample specify the same CDR3. The chain links TRBV6-1 to TRBJ2-1, with 11 bases fitting TRBD2. The CDR3 loop spans 16 amino acids. The V gene's germline CDR1 is MNHNS and CDR2 SASEGT. J was trimmed by 5 bases and V by 3 bases; bases with no gene match: 6. The CDR3 protein is CASSEGLAGGNNEQFF. CDR3 in DNA: TGTGCCAGCAGTGAGGGGCTAGCGGGGGGCAACAATGAGCAGTTCTTC.

The DNA for the CDR3 is TGCGCCAGCAGCTTGCAGGGGGGACAACTCTCCTACGAGCAGTACTTC. This sequence encodes CASSLQGGQLSYEQYF. The chain recombines TRBV5-1 with TRBJ2-7, with D maybe TRBD1 (7 bases). The germline V gene encodes CDR1 SGHRS and CDR2 YFSETQ. With 1 base removed from V and 0 bases from J, the gap between germline ends came to 14 bases. This CDR3 is built from 16 residues.

CDR3 in DNA: TGTGCCAGCAGCCCCGACAATCGTGGCGGGGAGCTGTTTTTT. Its translation is CASSPDNRGGELFF. The chain uses TRBV7-3 and TRBJ2-2; D uncertain. Germline CDR1 is SGHTA and CDR2 is FQGTGA. The V end was cut by 5 bases, the J end by 7 bases, with 14 bases between. The CDR3 covers 14 residues.